The rows below give T cell receptor beta chains drawn from one sample of a study of blood T cell repertoires in COVID-19. Assay: immunoSEQ multiplex PCR; the TCRdb copy retains only in-frame clones and omits some. This sample carries 130,000 to 150,000 clones, around 82% of them seen once, and the ten largest clones take approximately 5%. Sequencing was performed on peripheral blood. These receptors originate from a woman between 45 and 65 years old with acute or convalescent COVID-19. The CDR3 runs from the conserved cysteine through the conserved F or W. The D gene is left open where the match is weak. Expanded clones get a size class; other rows say once, few or many, or leave the size out.

TRBD1 | . | TRBJ1-2 | TRBV6-5 | TGTGCCAGCAGTTCAGGGACAGGGGGCGCCTATGGCTACACCTTC | CASSSGTGGAYGYTF
TRBD1 | . | TRBJ1-6 | TRBV5-1 | TGCGCCAGCAGCTTGGTAGGACAGGGCCCTCCCGATAATTCACCCCTCCACTTT | CASSLVGQGPPDNSPLHF
. | . | TRBJ1-4 | TRBV4-3 | TGCGCCAGCAGCCAAGACGAACAGGAAAAACTGTTTTTT | CASSQDEQEKLFF
. | . | TRBJ1-2 | TRBV28 | TGTGCCAGCAGTTTACGGGTCTTACCCGAACCCGGCTACACCTTC | CASSLRVLPEPGYTF
. | few | TRBJ1-3 | TRBV5-1 | TGCGCCAGCAAGCAGGGGCCTGGAAACACCATATATTTT | CASKQGPGNTIYF
. | . | TRBJ1-3 | TRBV18 | TGTGCCAGCTCACCAGGCCTTACCGGGACAGGAAACACCATATATTTT | CASSPGLTGTGNTIYF
. | . | TRBJ1-2 | TRBV5-1 | TGCGCCAGCAGCGCGGATTGGGGGGGCTATGGCTACACCTTC | CASSADWGGYGYTF
TRBD2 | once | TRBJ2-1 | TRBV7-9 | TGTGCCAGCAGCTTAACGGGGGGGGCGAATGAGCAGTTCTTC | CASSLTGGANEQFF
TRBD1 | . | TRBJ2-1 | TRBV7-9 | TGTGCCAGCAGCTTAGGGGCAGGGGGCATCAATGAGCAGTTCTTC | CASSLGAGGINEQFF
. | . | TRBJ2-7 | TRBV6-5 | TGTGCCAGCAGGTTATTTCAGGGGTCTCACGAGCAGTACTTC | CASRLFQGSHEQYF
TRBD2 | few | TRBJ2-3 | TRBV6-2/TRBV6-3 | TGTGCCAGCAGTTACGAGGGACTAGTGAACACAGATACGCAGTATTTT | CASSYEGLVNTDTQYF
TRBD1 | once | TRBJ2-7 | TRBV5-1 | TGCGCCAGCAGCGCACAGGGGGCCTACGAGCAGTACTTC | CASSAQGAYEQYF
TRBD1 | . | TRBJ2-5 | TRBV11-2 | TGTGCCAGCAGCATCCAGGACAGGGGGCGAGAGACCCAGTACTTC | CASSIQDRGRETQYF
TRBD2 | few | TRBJ2-3 | TRBV27 | TGTGCCAGCAGTTTACTAGCGGGGAACACAGATACGCAGTATTTT | CASSLLAGNTDTQYF
. | . | TRBJ2-7 | TRBV7-9 | TGTGCCAGCAGCGCCGGGGTGGGCGAGCAGTACTTC | CASSAGVGEQYF
TRBD1 | . | TRBJ1-2 | TRBV5-4 | TGTGCCAGCAGCTTCGAGCAGGGGGCCGCGGGCTACACCTTC | CASSFEQGAAGYTF
TRBD2 | once | TRBJ2-7 | TRBV6-2/TRBV6-3 | TGTGCCAGCAGTTACCTTACTAGCGGGGCCTTCTACGAGCAGTACTTC | CASSYLTSGAFYEQYF